The 30 T cell receptor beta chains in this list originate from one sample, sequenced in a study of PD-1 blockade in classical Hodgkin lymphoma. Clones were read by immunoSEQ multiplex PCR, and TCRdb kept only the in-frame ones, dropping some. The data contain approximately 110,000 clones, about nine tenths of them seen just once; the ten biggest clones take up roughly 19%. Specified time point: cycle 4 day 1 (C4D1), after less than 7 weeks of nivolumab. With no exception, relapse followed autologous stem cell transplantation in all patients, and brentuximab vedotin exposure varied. The sample in question was peripheral blood mononuclear cells (PBMCs), obtained before the fourth cycle of nivolumab. The source of these receptors is a human donor with classical Hodgkin lymphoma.

In its sample, this clone was seen once. The genes are TRBV4-1 and TRBJ1-1; 8 nucleotides line up with TRBD1. The CDR3 has 14 residues. With V trimmed by 3 bases and J by 7 bases, 7 bases remained unmatched. CDR1 MGHRA and CDR2 YSYEKL come from the germline V gene. The CDR3 region has the DNA TGCGCCAGCAGCCACCAATTTGGACAGGGTGAAGCTTTCTTT. It encodes CASSHQFGQGEAFF.

J is TRBJ2-1 and V is TRBV7-9; D perhaps matches TRBD2 (5 bases). There are 14 residues in the CDR3. V dropped 1 base and J dropped 10 bases, with 14 bases sitting between them. Germline V CDR1 and CDR2: SEHNR, FQNEAQ (reference sequence). CDR3 in amino acids: CASSLGSPRAEQFF. CDR3 sequence (DNA): TGTGCCAGCAGCTTAGGATCCCCGCGGGCGGAGCAGTTCTTC.

The rearrangement joins TRBV4-1 to TRBJ2-5; either TRBD1 or TRBD2 may fit D (5 bases each). CDR3 length equals 16 residues. V lost 1 base, J lost 4 bases, and 16 bases lay in between. CDR1 and CDR2 from the germline V gene are MGHRA and YSYEKL. The CDR3 DNA follows: TGCGCCAGCAGCCAAGGGGGGTCTAGGCCCCCAGAGACCCAGTACTTC. This gives the protein CASSQGGSRPPETQYF.

The genes are TRBV6-5 and TRBJ1-2; tentatively, D is TRBD1 (6 bases). With 5 bases removed from V and 8 bases from J, the gap between germline ends came to 9 bases. From germline, CDR1 is MNHEY and CDR2 SVGAGI. The CDR3 extends over 11 amino acids. Written as DNA, the CDR3 is TGTGCCAGCAGTCCTGGGACAGGCTACACCTTC. Translating gives CASSPGTGYTF.

A single count supports this clone. CDR3 loop: CASRFPSGGEETQYF. CDR3 nucleotide sequence: TGTGCCAGCCGCTTTCCCTCAGGGGGCGAAGAGACCCAGTACTTC. The genes are TRBV28 and TRBJ2-5, with 8 bases matching TRBD1. The CDR3 extends over 15 amino acids. V trimming: 8 bases; J trimming: 3 bases; junction bases outside the gene matches: 11. Per germline, CDR1 MDHEN and CDR2 SYDVKM.

In this sample, this clone turned up once. The gene calls are TRBV10-1 and TRBJ2-7; 8 bases line up with TRBD2. Germline V lookup: CDR1 WNHNN, CDR2 SYGVQD (reference sequence). This CDR3 is 15 amino acids long. The trim removed 5 bases at V and 3 bases at J, leaving 9 bases unmatched. The CDR3 sequence is CASSPGHREGYEQYF. CDR3 in DNA: TGCGCCAGCAGTCCGGGACACCGGGAGGGCTACGAGCAGTACTTC.

J is TRBJ2-2 and V is TRBV18, with D possibly being TRBD1 (6 bases). V lost 6 bases to trimming and J lost 0 bases, with 20 bases between them. The CDR3 consists of 18 residues. The V gene's germline CDR1 is KGHSH and CDR2 LQKENI. CDR3 nucleotides: TGTGCCAGCTCCCCCGGGTACGACAGGAGATCGAACACCGGGGAGCTGTTTTTT. Its translation: CASSPGYDRRSNTGELFF. Complete variable domain (other parts from reference TRBV18 and TRBJ2-2): NAGVMQNPRHLVRRRGQEARLRCSPMKGHSHVYWYRQLPEEGLKFMVYLQKENIIDESGMPKERFSAEFPKEGPSILRIQQVVRGDSAAYFCASSPGYDRRSNTGELFFGEGSRLTVL.

This chain connects TRBV11-2 to TRBJ2-1; the match to TRBD2 covers 8 bases. Germline CDR1 is SGHAT and CDR2 is FQNNGV. Trimming at V came to 4 bases and at J to 7 bases, leaving 9 bases not matched to a gene. This CDR3 spans 15 amino acids. In DNA form, the CDR3 reads TGTGCCAGCAGCTCAAGGGCTAGCGGGTATAATGAGCAGTTCTTC. Translation: CASSSRASGYNEQFF.

The J gene is TRBJ1-1, the V gene TRBV6-5; a weak D match, TRBD1 (5 bases). Germline V gene sequence: CDR1 MNHEY, CDR2 SVGAGI. Trimming cost V 2 bases and J 5 bases, with 18 bases left between them. The CDR3 extends over 16 amino acids. The CDR3 spells CASSYTAWGIGTEAFF. CDR3 nucleotide sequence: TGTGCCAGCAGTTACACGGCCTGGGGGATAGGGACTGAAGCTTTCTTT.

This CDR3 reads CASRKTGDSSYEQYF. The CDR3 DNA reads TGTGCCAGCAGGAAAACAGGGGACAGCTCCTACGAGCAGTACTTC. V gene TRBV5-6 combines with J gene TRBJ2-7, with 7 nucleotides matching TRBD1. J lost 0 bases, V lost 5 bases, and 8 bases had no gene match. This CDR3 contains 15 residues. Germline lookup yields CDR1 SGHDT and CDR2 YYEEEE.

The chain is built from TRBV6-6 and TRBJ1-2; no definite D call. V lost 2 bases to trimming and J lost 8 bases, with 18 bases between them. There are 15 residues in the CDR3. CDR1 is MNHNY and CDR2 is SVGAGI in the germline V gene (reference sequence). CDR3 in DNA: TGTGCCAGCAGTTACCACCGCAGACCCCTATGGGGCTACACCTTC. Protein sequence: CASSYHRRPLWGYTF.

This clone is a singleton in its sample. This chain connects TRBV5-6 to TRBJ2-5; D perhaps matches TRBD2 (6 bases). Germline lookup yields CDR1 SGHDT and CDR2 YYEEEE. V lost 0 bases and J lost 3, with 15 bases in between. The CDR3 runs to 16 residues. The CDR3 nucleotides are TGTGCCAGCAGCTTGGCCCGGCTAGCGCACGAAGAGACCCAGTACTTC. This translates into CASSLARLAHEETQYF.

This rearrangement joins TRBV4-1 to TRBJ2-1; 11 bases align to TRBD2. Germline V gives CDR1 MGHRA, CDR2 YSYEKL. The CDR3 contains 20 residues. V lost 2 bases and J lost 2; bases outside the gene matches: 14. CDR3 loop: CASSQTTRATSGRAYNEQFF. The CDR3 nucleotides are TGCGCCAGCAGCCAAACTACCCGGGCCACTAGCGGGAGAGCCTACAATGAGCAGTTCTTC.

The rearrangement uses TRBV28 and TRBJ2-7; possible D gene TRBD2, 5 bases. V was trimmed by 6 bases and J by 7 bases, leaving 16 bases between them. CDR3 size: 13 residues. Per the germline V gene, CDR1 is MDHEN and CDR2 is SYDVKM. CDR3 region: CASSPPGIVEQYF. The CDR3 DNA follows: TGTGCCAGCAGCCCCCCCGGGATAGTGGAGCAGTACTTC.

V gene TRBV14 combines with J gene TRBJ1-5; D is undetermined. The length of the CDR3 is 13 residues. Germline values: CDR1 SGHDN, CDR2 FVKESK. Trimming removed 0 bases at V and 6 bases at J, with 6 bases between. The CDR3 nucleotides are TGTGCCAGCAGCCAAGATGGAGGTCAGCCCCAGCATTTT. Protein sequence: CASSQDGGQPQHF.

The chain uses TRBV12-5 and TRBJ1-5; D not resolved. Germline loops: CDR1 LGHNT, CDR2 FRNRAP. The V and J ends lost 3 bases and 3 bases respectively, with 9 bases between them. The CDR3 length is 14 residues. CDR3 loop: CASGLGQINQPQHF. Here the CDR3 DNA reads TGTGCTAGTGGTTTAGGGCAGATCAATCAGCCCCAGCATTTT. The full variable domain, rest sourced from reference TRBV12-5 and TRBJ1-5, is DARVTQTPRHKVTEMGQEVTMRCQPILGHNTVFWYRQTMMQGLELLAYFRNRAPLDDSGMPKDRFSAEMPDATLATLKIQPSEPRDSAVYFCASGLGQINQPQHFGDGTRLSIL.

This clone was observed a few times. V usage is TRBV21-1 and J usage is TRBJ1-1; TRBD1 is the table's D call and was not checked against the DNA. TRBV21-1 constitutes a pseudogene. The CDR3 is 12 amino acids. CDR3 region: CASRRQNTEAFF. In DNA, the CDR3 is TGTGCCAGCCGTCGACAGAACACTGAAGCTTTCTTT.

The V call is TRBV7-8, the J call TRBJ2-7, with 8 positions matching TRBD2. CDR1 and CDR2 from the germline V gene are SGHVS and FQNEAQ. J lost 1 base, V lost 5 bases, and 13 bases had no gene match. The CDR3 runs 17 residues. The CDR3 DNA reads TGTGCCAGCAGCCCCCGGCGGCGGGAGGTCCCATCCTACGAGCAGTACTTC. This codes for CASSPRRREVPSYEQYF. The variable domain in full, completed from reference TRBV7-8 and TRBJ2-7, reads GAGVSQSPRYKVAKRGQDVALRCDPISGHVSLFWYQQALGQGPEFLTYFQNEAQLDKSGLPSDRFFAERPEGSVSTLKIQRTQQEDSAVYLCASSPRRREVPSYEQYFGPGTRLTVT.

The V and J genes are TRBV30 and TRBJ2-2; the D gene is possibly TRBD2 (5 bases). This CDR3 is 14 amino acids long. The germline V gene encodes CDR1 GTSNPN and CDR2 SVGIG (reference sequence). V gave up 2 bases and J gave up 7 bases, with 14 bases separating them. The CDR3 DNA follows: TGTGCCTGGAGTAAAGGGAACGAGGGCGGGGAGCTGTTTTTT. It encodes CAWSKGNEGGELFF.

V and J are TRBV7-6 and TRBJ2-1, with a tentative D call TRBD2 (5 bases). This CDR3 comprises 12 residues. The V end was cut by 5 bases, the J end by 10 bases, with 12 bases between. Germline lookup yields CDR1 SGHVS and CDR2 FNYEAQ. DNA for the CDR3: TGTGCCAGCAGCCAGGACTCGGACGAGCAGTTCTTC. Translation: CASSQDSDEQFF.

This clone was seen once. The gene calls are TRBV10-3 and TRBJ2-3; D unclear. Germline-derived CDR1 and CDR2 are ENHRY and SYGVKD. This CDR3 is 12 amino acids long. V lost 2 bases and J 3 bases, leaving 3 bases between the germline ends. The CDR3 nucleotides read TGTGCCATCAGTGAGAGAACAGATACGCAGTATTTT. It specifies CAISERTDTQYF.

The J gene is TRBJ2-2, the V gene TRBV19, with 8 nucleotides matching TRBD2. The junction had 3 bases not matched to a gene; V was cut back by 6 bases and J by 0 bases. This CDR3 spans 15 amino acids. The germline V gene has CDR1 LNHDA and CDR2 SQIVND (reference sequence). In DNA, the CDR3 is TGTGCCAGTAGCACGGGACTAGCGAACACCGGGGAGCTGTTTTTT. This gives the protein CASSTGLANTGELFF.

The V gene is TRBV5-1, the J gene TRBJ2-2; 7 bases agree with TRBD1. This CDR3 spans 14 amino acids. CDR1 and CDR2 from the germline V gene are SGHRS and YFSETQ. The ends lost 4 bases at V and 6 bases at J; junction bases unmatched: 6. CDR3 bases: TGCGCCAGCAGCATTACCACAGGGGCCGGGGAGCTGTTTTTT. Translating it yields CASSITTGAGELFF.

This chain uses TRBV19 with TRBJ2-1; 9 bases fit TRBD1. The CDR3 is made up of 15 amino acids. V dropped 7 bases and J dropped 3; count of bases not matched to a gene: 7. The germline V gene encodes CDR1 LNHDA and CDR2 SQIVND (reference sequence). CDR3 nucleotide sequence: TGTGCCAGTAAGGTCGGGACAGGGATCTACAATGAGCAGTTCTTC. Translated: CASKVGTGIYNEQFF.

V gene TRBV6-1 combines with J gene TRBJ2-7; D possibly corresponds to TRBD1 (6 bases). V was pared by 4 bases and J by 2 bases, with 12 bases between. This CDR3 comprises 14 residues. Per germline, CDR1 MNHNS and CDR2 SASEGT. The CDR3 loop is CASSAIWTAYEQYF. The CDR3 DNA reads TGTGCCAGCAGTGCAATATGGACAGCCTACGAGCAGTACTTC.

The genes are TRBV7-9 and TRBJ1-2; possibly TRBD1 for D (5 bases). The V gene lost 2 bases and the J gene lost 8 bases, with 9 bases spanning the gap. This CDR3 comprises 12 residues. CDR1 is SEHNR and CDR2 is FQNEAQ in the germline V gene (reference sequence). In nucleotides, the CDR3 is TGTGCCAGCAGCTTATCGGGGGACGGCTACACCTTC. Protein sequence: CASSLSGDGYTF.

V usage is TRBV5-4 and J usage is TRBJ1-2; TRBD1 matches 10 bases. CDR3 length: 16 residues. Per the germline V gene, CDR1 is SGHNT and CDR2 is YYREEE (reference sequence). J gave up 5 bases and V 0 bases, and 7 bases lay outside the gene matches. CDR3 protein: CASSLVPGQGFYGYTF. The DNA of the CDR3 is TGTGCCAGCAGCTTGGTCCCGGGACAGGGGTTTTATGGCTACACCTTC.

This sequence joins TRBV2 and TRBJ2-1, with D unclear. Germline lookup yields CDR1 SNHLY and CDR2 FYNNEI. This CDR3 has 14 amino acids. Trimming pared 3 bases from V and 6 bases from J, leaving 12 bases between. The CDR3 is CASSDPTTTNEQFF. The CDR3 nucleotides are TGTGCCAGCAGTGACCCCACCACGACCAATGAGCAGTTCTTC.

The genes are TRBV27 and TRBJ1-1; a weak D match, TRBD1 (5 bases). Germline V gene lookup returns CDR1 MNHEY and CDR2 SMNVEV (reference sequence). CDR3 length: 15 amino acids. V shed 9 bases and J shed 1 base, with 18 bases lying between them. CDR3 sequence (DNA): TGTGCCAGTGTCGCCGGGGGTTCGGGGAACACTGAAGCTTTCTTT. Translation: CASVAGGSGNTEAFF.

This chain joins TRBV28 and TRBJ2-3, with 9 bases lining up with TRBD2. Germline CDR1 reads MDHEN; CDR2 reads SYDVKM. J lost 0 bases, V lost 5 bases, and 15 bases had no gene match. There are 19 residues in the CDR3. In nucleotides, the CDR3 is TGTGCCAGCAGTCCAAGTTCGGAACTAGCGGGCGTTAGCACAGATACGCAGTATTTT. Protein sequence: CASSPSSELAGVSTDTQYF.